A selection of T cell receptor beta chains follows, all from one sample in a study of OX40 agonist ivuxolimab in advanced cancers. Data came from immunoSEQ multiplex PCR; TCRdb stores just in-frame clones and leaves some out. The sample contains some 74,000 clones, about 94% of which appear only once. The source material was CD4+ or CD8+ T cells sorted from blood, sampled in a trial of the OX40 agonist ivuxolimab. These receptors originate from an adult with an advanced solid tumor such as melanoma, head and neck, liver or kidney cancer. Both conserved end residues are part of each CDR3. A D gene is named only where the DNA matches it firmly. Size tells how often a clone was seen (once, few, many) or the class of an expanded clone, and some rows leave it out.

d_call clone_size j_call v_call cdr3_aa cdr3_nt
TRBD1 few TRBJ1-6 TRBV6-1 CASSAGQGASPLHF TGTGCCAGCAGTGCGGGACAGGGGGCTTCACCCCTCCACTTT
. . TRBJ1-2 TRBV4-3 CASSGGETLFNYGYTF TGCGCCAGCAGCGGGGGGGAGACCTTATTCAACTATGGCTACACCTTC
. . TRBJ2-7 TRBV19 CASSWSGDLRNYEQYF TGTGCCAGTAGTTGGAGCGGCGACCTGAGAAACTACGAGCAGTACTTC
TRBD1 . TRBJ2-7 TRBV15 CATSGDRDRLEQYF TGTGCCACCAGCGGTGACAGGGATCGACTCGAGCAGTACTTC
TRBD1 few TRBJ1-5 TRBV6-5 CASSLRQGTYQPQHF TGTGCCAGCAGTCTTCGACAGGGGACATATCAGCCCCAGCATTTT
TRBD1 . TRBJ2-7 TRBV19 CASSIGTGLYEQYF TGTGCCAGTAGTATCGGGACAGGGCTTTACGAGCAGTACTTC
. . TRBJ2-5 TRBV7-7 CASSPIRETQYF TGTGCCAGCAGCCCGATTAGGGAGACCCAGTACTTC
. few TRBJ1-5 TRBV19 CASSWGTPNQPQHF TGTGCCAGTAGCTGGGGGACGCCTAATCAGCCCCAGCATTTT
. . TRBJ1-1 TRBV7-9 CASSLDEFSPQGPEAFF TGTGCCAGCAGCTTAGATGAATTCAGTCCACAGGGTCCTGAAGCTTTCTTT
. . TRBJ1-5 TRBV23-1 CASSQSFSTGIYSNQPQHF TGCGCCAGCAGTCAATCGTTTTCCACAGGGATTTATAGCAATCAGCCCCAGCATTTT
. few TRBJ1-5 TRBV19 CASSMSHQPQHF TGTGCCAGTAGTATGTCCCATCAGCCCCAGCATTTT
. . TRBJ2-3 TRBV27 CASSFSAGSDTQYF TGTGCCAGCAGTTTTTCGGCTGGCTCCGATACGCAGTATTTT
. . TRBJ1-1 TRBV4-1 CASSQEVAPDTEAFF TGCGCCAGCAGCCAAGAAGTCGCGCCGGACACTGAAGCTTTCTTT
. . TRBJ2-7 TRBV4-1 CASSQLTAYEQYF TGCGCCAGCAGCCAGTTGACAGCTTACGAGCAGTACTTC
. . TRBJ1-2 TRBV6-5 CASSSGRYGYTF TGTGCCAGCAGCTCAGGGCGCTATGGCTACACCTTC
. . TRBJ2-7 TRBV6-1 CASSEGAGLAYEQYF TGTGCCAGCAGTGAAGGGGCGGGCCTCGCCTACGAGCAGTACTTC
. . TRBJ1-2 TRBV4-3 CASSQDRARDYGYTF TGCGCCAGCAGCCAAGATAGGGCTAGGGACTATGGCTACACCTTC
TRBD2 . TRBJ2-3 TRBV7-9 CASSPGLAKADTQYF TGTGCCAGCAGCCCGGGACTAGCGAAAGCAGATACGCAGTATTTT
. . TRBJ2-3 TRBV2 CAQEGRGASDTQYF TGTGCCCAAGAAGGGCGAGGGGCCTCAGATACGCAGTATTTT
. . TRBJ2-7 TRBV27 CASSSISGLYEQYF TGTGCCAGCAGTTCTATTTCGGGGCTGTACGAGCAGTACTTC
TRBD1 . TRBJ2-5 TRBV15 CATSSPGDRVGETQYF TGTGCCACCAGCAGTCCCGGGGACAGGGTAGGGGAGACCCAGTACTTC
. . TRBJ2-1 TRBV5-1 CASSLAGTNEQFF TGCGCCAGCAGCTTGGCTGGGACAAATGAGCAGTTCTTC